A selection of T cell receptor beta chains follows, all from one sample in a study of T cells in Graves' hyperthyroidism and ophthalmopathy. TCRdb redid the calling of the multiplex PCR reads with MiXCR, one entry per CDR3 protein. The sample consists of some 400,000 distinct CDR3 sequences, approximately 14% of them appearing once. Sequencing used blood. Receptors were obtained from a woman aged 55-70 years with Graves' hyperthyroidism. The CDR3 runs from the conserved cysteine through the conserved F or W. Fields, in order: V gene, clone size, D gene, J gene, CDR3 protein, CDR3 DNA. The D gene is left open where the match is weak. Expanded clones get a size class; other rows say once, few or many, or leave the size out.

TRBV30	many	.	TRBJ2-7	CACFRSRGGYEQYF	TGTGCCTGTTTCCGGTCCAGAGGGGGCTACGAGCAGTACTTC
TRBV12-3/TRBV12-4	.	TRBD1	TRBJ2-7	CASSSAGTGKAYEQYF	TGTGCCAGCAGTTCGGCCGGGACAGGGAAAGCCTACGAGCAGTACTTC
TRBV30	.	.	TRBJ2-3	CAWSEADTQYF	TGTGCCTGGAGTGAGGCAGATACGCAGTATTTT
TRBV30	many	.	TRBJ2-7	CAWSMGLGYGYEQYF	TGTGCCTGGAGTATGGGACTGGGTTACGGTTACGAGCAGTACTTC
TRBV30	many	.	TRBJ2-7	CAWSAGFYEQYF	TGTGCCTGGAGTGCAGGGTTCTACGAGCAGTACTTC
TRBV2	many	TRBD1	TRBJ1-2	CAWRQGRGYGYTF	TGTGCCTGGAGACAGGGGAGGGGCTATGGCTACACCTTC
TRBV24-1	many	TRBD1	TRBJ1-1	CATSGTGGRAEAFF	TGTGCCACCAGCGGGACAGGGGGCCGGGCTGAAGCTTTCTTT
TRBV5-5	many	.	TRBJ1-1	CASSLRSRGEGTEAFF	TGTGCCAGCAGCTTGAGGTCGAGGGGAGAAGGCACTGAAGCTTTCTTT
TRBV5-4	few	TRBD2	TRBJ2-5	CASSLSGRLQETQYF	TGTGCCAGCAGCCTGAGCGGGAGGCTCCAAGAGACCCAGTACTTC
TRBV12-3/TRBV12-4	.	TRBD2	TRBJ2-3	CASSLGGLAGADTQYF	TGTGCCAGCAGTTTGGGGGGGCTAGCGGGAGCAGATACGCAGTATTTT
TRBV15	many	TRBD2	TRBJ2-5	CATSTGGLAGEETQYF	TGTGCCACCAGCACGGGAGGACTAGCGGGAGAAGAGACCCAGTACTTC
TRBV3-1	.	.	TRBJ2-1	CASSLWSGDEQFF	TGTGCCAGCAGCCTGTGGAGTGGGGATGAGCAGTTCTTC
TRBV6-1	.	TRBD2	TRBJ2-7	CASSSGLAGNYEQYF	TGTGCCAGCAGCTCCGGACTAGCGGGGAACTACGAGCAGTACTTC
TRBV29-1	.	.	TRBJ1-5	CSVVYSPGQPQHF	TGCAGCGTTGTTTACAGTCCGGGTCAGCCCCAGCATTTT
TRBV29-1	few	.	TRBJ1-2	CSVWTGNYGYTF	TGCAGCGTGTGGACCGGTAACTATGGCTACACCTTC
TRBV12-5	many	TRBD2	TRBJ2-2	CASGPRLAGVTGELFF	TGTGCTAGTGGTCCCAGACTAGCGGGAGTAACCGGGGAGCTGTTTTTT
TRBV13	many	.	TRBJ2-2	CASSPLEASNTGELFF	TGTGCCAGCAGCCCGTTAGAGGCTTCGAACACCGGGGAGCTGTTTTTT
TRBV18	many	TRBD2	TRBJ2-1	CASSPASGSYNEQFF	TGTGCCAGCTCACCGGCTAGCGGGAGCTACAATGAGCAGTTCTTC
TRBV10-1	many	.	TRBJ2-7	CASSVGGKYEQYF	TGCGCCAGCAGTGTTGGCGGGAAATACGAGCAGTACTTC
TRBV12-3/TRBV12-4	many	TRBD1	TRBJ2-1	CASSLGQGRNEQFF	TGTGCCAGCAGTTTAGGACAGGGAAGGAATGAGCAGTTCTTC
TRBV5-1	.	.	TRBJ2-1	CASSPRLSGESEQFF	TGCGCCAGCAGCCCGCGGTTGTCCGGAGAATCTGAGCAGTTCTTC
TRBV5-1	many	TRBD1	TRBJ1-6	CASSIPGTGVNSPLHF	TGCGCCAGCAGCATCCCCGGGACAGGGGTCAATTCACCCCTCCACTTT